Listed here is a single TCR beta chain. What it recognizes is unknown. The source of the sample is a study of T cells in tuberculosis. The CDR3 extends over 14 amino acids. The germline V gene encodes CDR1 SGHDT and CDR2 YYEEEE. Trimming took off 0 bases at V and 2 bases at J, with 8 bases between the two ends. Study outcomes and limitations: Samples were chosen by availability of cryopreserved specimens.

The protocol was immunoSEQ multiplex PCR, while the TCRdb copy is restricted to in-frame clones and leaves out a portion. The sample holds several thousand clones, approximately 95% seen once. Active tuberculosis patients were new diagnoses, HIV-seronegative, South African, and aged 18 years or older. Positive smear microscopy and/or M. tuberculosis culture confirmed active disease. On average roughly 90,000 T cells per donor were immunosequenced. The sample comprised PBMCs. The rearrangement links TRBV5-6 to TRBJ1-1, with a tentative D call TRBD1 (5 bases). This TCR came from an adult with tuberculosis. This chain's CDR3 is CASSLVGVNTEAFF. In nucleotides, the CDR3 is TGTGCCAGCAGCTTGGTAGGGGTAAACACTGAAGCTTTCTTT.